The source of this T cell receptor (beta chain) is a study of blood T cell repertoires in COVID-19. Study context: T cells, B-cell-depleted T cells, or PBMCs provided the cDNA or gDNA that served as material.

The CDR3 consists of 14 residues. V shed 8 bases and J shed 1 base, with 14 bases lying between them. CDR1 LNHDA and CDR2 SQIVND come from the germline V gene (reference sequence). The table came from immunoSEQ multiplex PCR; TCRdb's copy has only in-frame clones and leaves some out. Of 250,000 to 350,000 clones in the sample, 70% to 90% were seen once. The receptor was derived from a woman in her forties or fifties who had recovered from COVID-19. The sequencing sample was made of peripheral blood. The gene calls are TRBV19 and TRBJ1-2; D ambiguous. CDR3 sequence reads: CASGRTTFNYGYTF. Here the CDR3 DNA reads TGTGCCAGTGGACGGACTACATTTAACTATGGCTACACCTTC.